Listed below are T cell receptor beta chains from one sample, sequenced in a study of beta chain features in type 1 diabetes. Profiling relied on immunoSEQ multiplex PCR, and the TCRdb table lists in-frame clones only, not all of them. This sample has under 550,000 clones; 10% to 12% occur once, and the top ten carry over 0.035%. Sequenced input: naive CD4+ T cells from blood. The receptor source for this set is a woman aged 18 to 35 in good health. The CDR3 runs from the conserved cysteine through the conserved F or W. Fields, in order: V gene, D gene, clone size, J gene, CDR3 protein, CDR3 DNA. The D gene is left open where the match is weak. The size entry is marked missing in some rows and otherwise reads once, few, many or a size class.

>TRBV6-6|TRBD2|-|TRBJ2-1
CASLAGLQGEQFF
TGTGCCAGCCTAGCGGGGCTACAGGGTGAGCAGTTCTTC
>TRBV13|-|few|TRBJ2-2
CASSSYKNTGELFF
TGTGCCAGCAGCTCTTACAAGAACACCGGGGAGCTGTTTTTT
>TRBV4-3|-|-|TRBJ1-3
CASSQSAPGVGNTIYF
TGCGCCAGCAGCCAATCGGCTCCCGGCGTTGGAAACACCATATATTTT
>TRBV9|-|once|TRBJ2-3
CASSRSIPIHSRAGSTDTQYF
TGTGCCAGCAGTCGTAGTATCCCAATTCATTCCAGGGCCGGTAGCACAGATACGCAGTATTTT
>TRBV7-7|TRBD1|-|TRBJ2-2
CASSPRRQGAGELFF
TGTGCTAGCAGCCCCCGCAGACAGGGGGCCGGGGAGCTGTTTTTT
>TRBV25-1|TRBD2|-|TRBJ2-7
CASSELGSLAGAYEQYF
TGTGCCAGCAGTGAATTGGGTTCCTTGGCGGGGGCCTACGAGCAGTACTTC
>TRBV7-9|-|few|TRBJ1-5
CASSRGSNQPQHF
TGTGCCAGCAGCCGGGGCAGCAATCAGCCCCAGCATTTT
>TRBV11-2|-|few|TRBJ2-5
CASSLVLGSGRETQYF
TGTGCCAGCAGCTTAGTTCTTGGGTCAGGGCGGGAGACCCAGTACTTC
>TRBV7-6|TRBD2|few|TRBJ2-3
CASRRTSGRTDTQYF
TGTGCCAGCAGGCGGACTAGCGGTCGCACAGATACGCAGTATTTT
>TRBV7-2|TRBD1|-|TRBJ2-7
CASSPQGGLYEQYF
TGTGCCAGCAGCCCACAGGGGGGCCTCTACGAGCAGTACTTC
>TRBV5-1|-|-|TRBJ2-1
CASSLGSRSSYNEQFF
TGCGCCAGCAGCTTGGGCTCCCGGAGCTCCTACAATGAGCAGTTCTTC
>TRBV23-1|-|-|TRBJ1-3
CASSQSGSGRSGNTIYF
TGCGCCAGCAGTCAATCCGGCTCGGGACGCTCTGGAAACACCATATATTTT
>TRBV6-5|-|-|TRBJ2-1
CASSYGAGTNNEQFF
TGTGCCAGCAGTTACGGGGCGGGCACAAACAATGAGCAGTTCTTC
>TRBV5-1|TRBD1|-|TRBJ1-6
CASSRDRGRNSPLHF
TGCGCCAGCAGCCGGGACAGGGGGAGGAATTCACCCCTCCACTTT
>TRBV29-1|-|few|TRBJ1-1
CSVVGRPNTEAFF
TGCAGCGTTGTGGGACGGCCAAACACTGAAGCTTTCTTT
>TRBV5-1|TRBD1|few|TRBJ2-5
CASSETGAETQYF
TGCGCCAGCAGCGAAACAGGGGCGGAGACCCAGTACTTC
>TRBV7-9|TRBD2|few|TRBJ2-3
CASILGTSGLDTQYF
TGTGCCAGCATCCTGGGGACTAGCGGTTTAGATACGCAGTATTTT
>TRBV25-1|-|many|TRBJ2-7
CASSEPTGSDEQYF
TGTGCCAGCAGTGAACCCACAGGGAGCGACGAGCAGTACTTC
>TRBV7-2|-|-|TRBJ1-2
CASSFEGYGYTF
TGTGCCAGCAGCTTTGAAGGGTATGGCTACACCTTC
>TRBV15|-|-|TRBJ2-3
CATSSLPGQGATDTQYF
TGTGCCACCAGCAGCCTTCCCGGGCAGGGTGCCACAGATACGCAGTATTTT
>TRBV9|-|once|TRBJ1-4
CASSVTGRNEKLFF
TGTGCCAGCAGCGTAACAGGGAGAAATGAAAAACTGTTTTTT
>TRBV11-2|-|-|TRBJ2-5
CASSLWSQTQYF
TGTGCCAGCAGCTTATGGTCCCAGACCCAGTACTTC
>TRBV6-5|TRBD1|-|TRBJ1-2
CASSGDSYGYTF
TGTGCCAGCAGTGGGGACAGCTATGGCTACACCTTC
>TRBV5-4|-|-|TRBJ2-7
CASSLGPRVGTYEQYF
TGTGCCAGCAGCTTGGGACCTAGAGTCGGCACCTACGAGCAGTACTTC
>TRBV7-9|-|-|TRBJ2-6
CASSFQVAGANVLTF
TGTGCCAGCAGCTTTCAGGTGGCTGGGGCCAACGTCCTGACTTTC
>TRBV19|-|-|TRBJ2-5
CASSTGGGGETQYF
TGTGCCAGTAGTACAGGAGGGGGCGGTGAGACCCAGTACTTC
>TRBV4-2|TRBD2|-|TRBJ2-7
CASSQDVAGVYEQYF
TGTGCCAGCAGCCAAGACGTGGCGGGAGTCTACGAGCAGTACTTC
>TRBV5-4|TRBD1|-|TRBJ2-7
CASSWGQGASYEQYF
TGTGCCAGCAGCTGGGGACAGGGGGCTTCCTACGAGCAGTACTTC
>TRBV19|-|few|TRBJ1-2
CASSRRYGYTF
TGTGCCAGTTCTCGCCGGTATGGCTACACCTTC
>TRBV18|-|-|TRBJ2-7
CASSPGQVGGSEQYF
TGTGCCAGCTCGCCCGGACAGGTCGGGGGATCCGAGCAGTACTTC
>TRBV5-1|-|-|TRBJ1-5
CASSPGTLSNQPQHF
TGCGCCAGCAGCCCAGGGACCCTTAGCAATCAGCCCCAGCATTTT
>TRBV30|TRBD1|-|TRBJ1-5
CAWSRSRTGRPQHF
TGTGCCTGGAGCCGATCACGGACAGGAAGACCCCAGCATTTT
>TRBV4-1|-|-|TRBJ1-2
CASSSHSGGYGYTF
TGCGCCAGCAGCTCTCACAGCGGCGGTTATGGCTACACCTTC
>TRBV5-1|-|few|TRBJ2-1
CASSLVGSGSHNEQFF
TGCGCCAGCAGCTTGGTGGGGAGTGGGTCCCACAATGAGCAGTTCTTC
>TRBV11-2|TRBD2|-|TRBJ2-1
CASSPGTSGGWANNEQFF
TGTGCCAGCAGCCCTGGGACTAGCGGGGGATGGGCCAACAATGAGCAGTTCTTC
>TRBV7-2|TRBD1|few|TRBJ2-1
CASSLAGGGFYNEQFF
TGTGCCAGCAGCTTAGCAGGGGGCGGTTTCTACAATGAGCAGTTCTTC
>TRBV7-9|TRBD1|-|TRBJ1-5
CASSSGQGQPQHF
TGTGCCAGCAGCTCCGGACAGGGTCAGCCCCAGCATTTT
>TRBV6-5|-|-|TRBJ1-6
CASSLSPSRASPLHF
TGTGCCAGCAGTCTAAGCCCGTCTCGGGCCTCACCCCTCCACTTT
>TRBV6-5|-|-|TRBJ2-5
CASELGETQYF
TGTGCCAGCGAATTGGGGGAGACCCAGTACTTC
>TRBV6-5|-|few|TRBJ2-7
CASSPGTDYEQYF
TGTGCCAGCAGTCCCGGGACGGATTACGAGCAGTACTTC
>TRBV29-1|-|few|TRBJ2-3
CSVESGTDTQYF
TGCAGCGTTGAGTCTGGCACAGATACGCAGTATTTT
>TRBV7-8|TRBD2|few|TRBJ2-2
CASSLASGLGAGELFF
TGTGCCAGCAGCTTAGCGTCGGGACTAGGCGCCGGGGAGCTGTTTTTT
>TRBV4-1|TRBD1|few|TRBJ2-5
CASSQPRQGTQGTQYF
TGCGCCAGCAGCCAACCTAGACAGGGAACCCAAGGGACCCAGTACTTC
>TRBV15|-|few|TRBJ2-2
CATSSLTAGGELFF
TGTGCCACCAGCAGCCTCACAGCGGGCGGGGAGCTGTTTTTT
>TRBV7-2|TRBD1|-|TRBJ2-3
CASSSGQGPTDTQYF
TGTGCCAGCAGCTCCGGACAGGGGCCCACAGATACGCAGTATTTT
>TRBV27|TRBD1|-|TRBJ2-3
CASSQPTGGLSVDTQYF
TGTGCCAGCAGTCAGCCGACAGGGGGCCTGTCTGTGGATACGCAGTATTTT
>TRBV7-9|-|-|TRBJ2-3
CASSLASGLDTQYF
TGTGCCAGCAGCTTAGCCTCAGGGTTAGATACGCAGTATTTT
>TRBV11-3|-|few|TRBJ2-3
CASSLGAWMSTDTQYF
TGTGCCAGCAGCTTAGGAGCTTGGATGAGCACAGATACGCAGTATTTT
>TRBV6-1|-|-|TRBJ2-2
CASRSGSLELFF
TGTGCCAGCAGGTCAGGGTCTCTGGAGCTGTTTTTT
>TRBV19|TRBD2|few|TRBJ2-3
CASSIRPGGVDTQYF
TGTGCCAGTAGTATTCGTCCGGGAGGAGTAGATACGCAGTATTTT
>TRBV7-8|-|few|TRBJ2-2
CASNLRRAAGELFF
TGTGCCAGCAACTTAAGGAGGGCCGCGGGGGAGCTGTTTTTT
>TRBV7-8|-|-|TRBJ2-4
CASSLEVGLRLQYF
TGTGCCAGCAGCTTAGAGGTGGGGCTCCGGCTTCAGTACTTC
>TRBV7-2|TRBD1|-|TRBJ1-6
CASSLLGQGNSPLHF
TGTGCCAGCAGCTTACTTGGACAGGGCAATTCACCCCTCCACTTT
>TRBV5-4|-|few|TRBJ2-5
CASSLDLETQYF
TGTGCCAGCAGCTTGGATCTGGAGACCCAGTACTTC